These T cell receptor beta chains were read from a single sample in a study of cytomegalovirus exposure and HLA in healthy donors. Here immunoSEQ multiplex PCR was the method, and the copy in TCRdb shows in-frame clones only, minus some. This table has 150,000 to 200,000 clones, around 78% appearing once. Sequenced input: PBMCs. The origin of the receptors is a man aged 25 to 40 in good health and CMV-seronegative. Both conserved end residues are part of each CDR3. Fields, in order: clone size, J gene, D gene, V gene, CDR3 DNA, CDR3 protein. D genes are given only for firm matches. Only some rows state a clone size, as once, few, many or a class for expanded clones.

size: few; J: TRBJ1-6; D: TRBD1; V: TRBV5-4; DNA: TGTGCCAGCAGCTCCGACAGGGGCGATAATTCACCCCTCCACTTT; CDR3: CASSSDRGDNSPLHF
size: -; J: TRBJ2-1; D: TRBD2; V: TRBV7-7; DNA: TGTGCCAGCAGAGGGACTAGCCATGAGCAGTTCTTC; CDR3: CASRGTSHEQFF
size: -; J: TRBJ2-7; D: -; V: TRBV5-1; DNA: TGCGCCAGCAGCTGGAGGGGACAGCACGAGCAGTACTTC; CDR3: CASSWRGQHEQYF
size: -; J: TRBJ2-7; D: TRBD1; V: TRBV5-1; DNA: TGCGCCAGCAGGCGACAGGGCACCTACGAGCAGTACTTC; CDR3: CASRRQGTYEQYF
size: -; J: TRBJ2-3; D: TRBD2; V: TRBV4-2; DNA: TGTGCCAGCAGCCAAACTAGCGGGAGGGCAGGTCGGGGGGATACGCAGTATTTT; CDR3: CASSQTSGRAGRGDTQYF
size: -; J: TRBJ1-6; D: -; V: TRBV4-1; DNA: TGCGCCAGCGGCCAAGGTCTTCGGTCACCCCTCCACTTT; CDR3: CASGQGLRSPLHF
size: -; J: TRBJ2-2; D: -; V: TRBV5-1; DNA: TGCGCCAGCAGCACAACGACTAGCACCGGGGAGCTGTTTTTT; CDR3: CASSTTTSTGELFF
size: -; J: TRBJ2-7; D: TRBD2; V: TRBV4-1; DNA: TGCGCCAGCAGCCAAGTTCTAGCGGTCTACGAGCAGTACTTC; CDR3: CASSQVLAVYEQYF
size: -; J: TRBJ2-3; D: -; V: TRBV6-5; DNA: TGTGCCAGCAGTTACTGGGGCGGTAGTGGCACAGATACGCAGTATTTT; CDR3: CASSYWGGSGTDTQYF
size: -; J: TRBJ2-2; D: TRBD2; V: TRBV18; DNA: TGTGCCAGCTCAACAACTAGCGGGAGTATCACCGGGGAGCTGTTTTTT; CDR3: CASSTTSGSITGELFF
size: few; J: TRBJ2-7; D: -; V: TRBV6-1; DNA: TGTGCCAGCAGTGAATGGGGCCAGTATAACGAGCAGTACTTC; CDR3: CASSEWGQYNEQYF
size: -; J: TRBJ1-1; D: -; V: TRBV6-1; DNA: TGTGCCAGCAGTGAATCTCGGTTCGCGGGAACTGAAGCTTTCTTT; CDR3: CASSESRFAGTEAFF
size: -; J: TRBJ1-2; D: TRBD1; V: TRBV28; DNA: TGTGCCAGCAGTTTGGGACAGGGAAGAGGCTACACCTTC; CDR3: CASSLGQGRGYTF
size: few; J: TRBJ2-7; D: -; V: TRBV15; DNA: TGTGCCACCAGCACCACAGGAGCCTACGAGCAGTACTTC; CDR3: CATSTTGAYEQYF
size: -; J: TRBJ1-5; D: TRBD1; V: TRBV5-4; DNA: TGTGCCAGCAGCCCGGACAGGGGGCATCAGCCCCAGCATTTT; CDR3: CASSPDRGHQPQHF
size: -; J: TRBJ2-2; D: TRBD2; V: TRBV7-2; DNA: TGTGCCAGCAGCTTAGGGACTAGCGGGAGAGGTCCCGGGGAGCTGTTTTTT; CDR3: CASSLGTSGRGPGELFF
size: -; J: TRBJ1-6; D: TRBD1; V: TRBV27; DNA: TGTGCCAGCAGTAAAACGGACAGGGGGTTCAATTCACCCCTCCACTTT; CDR3: CASSKTDRGFNSPLHF
size: -; J: TRBJ2-1; D: TRBD2; V: TRBV28; DNA: TGTGCCAGCAGTTTCCCCCGAGGACTAGCGGGATACAATGAGCAGTTCTTC; CDR3: CASSFPRGLAGYNEQFF
size: once; J: TRBJ1-1; D: TRBD1; V: TRBV5-4; DNA: TGTGCCAGCAGCCTAGGACAGGGGGGTTACACTGAAGCTTTCTTT; CDR3: CASSLGQGGYTEAFF
size: -; J: TRBJ2-1; D: TRBD2; V: TRBV10-1; DNA: TGCGCCAGCAGTGGCGGGAGCGGGAATGAGCAGTTCTTC; CDR3: CASSGGSGNEQFF